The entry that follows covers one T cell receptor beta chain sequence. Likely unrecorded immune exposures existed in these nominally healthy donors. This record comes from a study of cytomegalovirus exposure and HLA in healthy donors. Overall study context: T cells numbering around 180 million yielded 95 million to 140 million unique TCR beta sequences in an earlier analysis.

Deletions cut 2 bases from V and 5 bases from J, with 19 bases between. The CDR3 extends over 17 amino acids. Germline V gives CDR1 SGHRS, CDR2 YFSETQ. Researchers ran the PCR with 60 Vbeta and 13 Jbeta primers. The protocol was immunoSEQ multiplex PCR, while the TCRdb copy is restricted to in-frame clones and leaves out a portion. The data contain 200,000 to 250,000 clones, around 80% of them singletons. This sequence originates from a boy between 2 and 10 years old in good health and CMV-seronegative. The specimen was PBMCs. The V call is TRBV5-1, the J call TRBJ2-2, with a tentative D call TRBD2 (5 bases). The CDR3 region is CASSLSWLGRETGELFF. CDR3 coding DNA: TGCGCCAGCAGCTTAAGCTGGCTGGGAAGGGAGACCGGGGAGCTGTTTTTT. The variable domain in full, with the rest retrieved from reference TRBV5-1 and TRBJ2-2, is KAGVTQTPRYLIKTRGQQVTLSCSPISGHRSVSWYQQTPGQGLQFLFEYFSETQRNKGNFPGRFSGRQFSNSRSEMNVSTLELGDSALYLCASSLSWLGRETGELFFGEGSRLTVL.